The source of this TCR beta chain is a study of identical twins. Study-wide points: An excess of low generation probability was shown by twin-shared out-of-frame alpha sequences.

Germline lookup yields CDR1 SGHAT and CDR2 FQDESV (reference sequence). CDR3 size: 12 residues. Trimming removed 7 bases at V and 2 bases at J, with 7 bases between. With respect to this clonotype: The antigen is not known.

TCRdb itself ran the 5' RACE reads through MiXCR, one entry per CDR3 protein. The data contain 700,000 or so distinct CDR3 sequences, around 20% of them singletons. This sample was also put to use in a study of T cells expressing NK-cell markers.

The clonotype originates from a woman under 30 in good health. The specimen sequenced was PBMCs. The chain combines TRBV11-1 with TRBJ2-3; D not certain. This CDR3 is CASTYITDTQYF. In nucleotides, the CDR3 is TGTGCCAGCACGTACATCACAGATACGCAGTATTTT. Complete variable domain (other parts from reference TRBV11-1 and TRBJ2-3): EAEVAQSPRYKITEKSQAVAFWCDPISGHATLYWYRQILGQGPELLVQFQDESVVDDSQLPKDRFSAERLKGVDSTLKIQPAELGDSAMYLCASTYITDTQYFGPGTRLTVL.